Following are 24 T cell receptor beta chains from one sample sequenced in a study of cytomegalovirus exposure and HLA in healthy donors. A multiplex PCR was run with 60 Vbeta primers and 13 Jbeta primers. Sequenced by immunoSEQ multiplex PCR; TCRdb stores in-frame clones only, minus some. The top ten clones hold 13% of a sample with 100,000 to 150,000 clones, roughly four fifths of them seen once. The specimen was PBMCs. Receptor source: a woman aged 60-70 years in good health and CMV-seropositive.

This clone was detected a few times. V is TRBV5-1 and J is TRBJ1-1; D not resolved. V was clipped by 4 bases and J by 1 base, with 11 bases between them. Germline lookup yields CDR1 SGHRS and CDR2 YFSETQ. There are 14 residues in the CDR3. DNA for the CDR3: TGCGCCAGCAGCGTCGGGGTGGCGAACACTGAAGCTTTCTTT. This translates into CASSVGVANTEAFF.

The chain employs TRBV18 and TRBJ2-1; 16 nucleotides align to TRBD2. V lost 8 bases and J lost 6; bases outside the gene matches: 4. CDR1 is KGHSH and CDR2 is LQKENI in the germline V gene. CDR3 length: 15 residues. The chain's CDR3 is CASRGLAGGPNEQFF. CDR3 DNA: TGTGCCAGCCGGGGACTAGCGGGGGGGCCCAATGAGCAGTTCTTC.

The gene calls are TRBV18 and TRBJ2-3, with D tentatively TRBD1 (6 bases). The CDR3 covers 15 residues. Germline CDR1 KGHSH, CDR2 LQKENI. Trimming cost V 3 bases and J 2 bases, with 12 bases left between them. The CDR3 here is CASSPRRGLTDTQYF. The DNA for the CDR3 is TGTGCCAGCTCACCCCGCAGGGGCCTCACAGATACGCAGTATTTT.

This clone was detected only once. The chain is built from TRBV29-1 and TRBJ1-2; perhaps TRBD1 as D (6 bases). Per the germline V gene, CDR1 is SQVTM and CDR2 is ANQGSEA. The CDR3 length is 12 residues. V was clipped by 4 bases and J by 8 bases, with 14 bases between them. The CDR3 here is CSVGLQGRGYTF. Written as DNA, the CDR3 is TGCAGCGTTGGCTTACAGGGAAGGGGCTACACCTTC.

This sequence joins TRBV18 and TRBJ1-4, with 9 bases aligning to TRBD1. This CDR3 region has 16 residues. The germline gives CDR1 KGHSH, CDR2 LQKENI. The V and J ends lost 2 bases and 5 bases, in that order; junction bases with no gene match: 6. The CDR3 reads CASSPTLQGANEKLFF. The CDR3 region has the DNA TGTGCCAGCTCACCAACATTACAGGGGGCGAATGAAAAACTGTTTTTT. The full variable domain, completed using reference TRBV18 and TRBJ1-4, is NAGVMQNPRHLVRRRGQEARLRCSPMKGHSHVYWYRQLPEEGLKFMVYLQKENIIDESGMPKERFSAEFPKEGPSILRIQQVVRGDSAAYFCASSPTLQGANEKLFFGSGTQLSVL.

The rearrangement links TRBV10-3 to TRBJ2-3, with 7 bases matching TRBD2. Looked up from germline, CDR1 is ENHRY and CDR2 is SYGVKD. The CDR3 is 15 residues long. With 0 bases clipped from V and 6 bases from J, the junction kept 6 bases outside the gene matches. Here the CDR3 DNA reads TGTGCCATCAGTGAGTCGAGTCAGGGAGGGGATACGCAGTATTTT. It encodes CAISESSQGGDTQYF.

This chain links TRBV30 with TRBJ2-1, with 13 nucleotides matching TRBD2. The CDR3 consists of 17 residues. CDR1 and CDR2 (germline): GTSNPN, SVGIG (reference sequence). The V gene end was trimmed by 4 bases and the J gene end by 0 bases; junction bases not matched to a gene: 6. CDR3 region: CAWTGTSGASSYNEQFF. CDR3 coding DNA: TGTGCCTGGACGGGGACTAGCGGGGCCAGCTCCTACAATGAGCAGTTCTTC.

V gene TRBV6-6 combines with J gene TRBJ2-1; tentative D call: TRBD1 (5 bases). Between the trimmed V and J ends, which lost 5 bases and 2 bases, there was a span of 13 bases. Germline values: CDR1 MNHNY, CDR2 SVGAGI (reference sequence). The CDR3 has 15 residues. CDR3 in DNA: TGTGCCAGCAGTGGACAAACAGAGACCTACAATGAGCAGTTCTTC. Translating it yields CASSGQTETYNEQFF.

The chain has TRBV7-9 and TRBJ1-2, with D possibly matching TRBD1 (5 bases). The V end lost 5 bases, the J end lost 5 bases, and 21 bases lay between the germline ends. The germline CDR1 and CDR2 sequences are SEHNR and FQNEAQ (reference sequence). This CDR3 is 16 amino acids long. The CDR3 spells CASSTHTGRLWYGYTF. As DNA, the CDR3 is TGTGCCAGCAGCACACATACAGGACGGCTGTGGTATGGCTACACCTTC.

In its sample, this clone was seen once. This chain joins TRBV5-1 and TRBJ1-5; D is unclear. CDR1 is SGHRS and CDR2 is YFSETQ in the germline V gene. Trimming removed 2 bases at V and 1 base at J, with 10 bases between. This CDR3 is built from 15 residues. CDR3 DNA sequence: TGCGCCAGCAGCTTTACGCCGGGAAGCAATCAGCCCCAGCATTTT. Amino acid sequence: CASSFTPGSNQPQHF.

The gene calls are TRBV7-2 and TRBJ2-5; 7 bases agree with TRBD2. Germline-derived CDR1 and CDR2 are SGHTA and FQGNSA. The CDR3 has 14 amino acids. The junction had 2 bases not matched to a gene; V was cut back by 3 bases and J by 1 base. DNA of the CDR3: TGTGCCAGCAGCTTCCAGCGGGGCCAAGAGACCCAGTACTTC. Amino acids: CASSFQRGQETQYF.

This clone was detected once. This chain uses TRBV4-3 with TRBJ1-2; 7 nucleotides line up with TRBD1. The germline V gene has CDR1 LGHNA and CDR2 YSLEER. The CDR3 is 15 residues long. V lost 0 bases and J lost 4; bases outside the gene matches: 5. CDR3 protein: CASSQDSKGAYGYTF. DNA for the CDR3: TGCGCCAGCAGCCAAGATTCAAAGGGGGCCTATGGCTACACCTTC.

This rearrangement joins TRBV30 to TRBJ2-7; 8 nucleotides match TRBD1. The junction had 8 bases not matched to a gene; V was cut back by 3 bases and J by 7 bases. CDR1 GTSNPN and CDR2 SVGIG come from the germline V gene (reference sequence). The CDR3 extends over 13 amino acids. CDR3 DNA: TGTGCCTGGAGAACAGGGGGTTCTTGGGAGCAGTACTTC. This encodes CAWRTGGSWEQYF. The entire variable domain, with the rest obtained from reference TRBV30 and TRBJ2-7, is as follows: SQTIHQWPATLVQPVGSPLSLECTVEGTSNPNLYWYRQAAGRGLQLLFYSVGIGQISSEVPQNLSASRPQDRQFILSSKKLLLSDSGFYLCAWRTGGSWEQYFGPGTRLTVT.

This sequence joins TRBV7-2 and TRBJ1-5; 7 bases are shared with TRBD1. The CDR3 loop spans 17 amino acids. Trimming at V came to 1 base and at J to 4 bases, leaving 10 bases not matched to a gene. Germline V lookup: CDR1 SGHTA, CDR2 FQGNSA. The CDR3 DNA reads TGTGCCAGCAGCTTAGAGGGGGCTTCAGGGGGTAATCAGCCCCAGCATTTT. It encodes CASSLEGASGGNQPQHF.

V is TRBV4-1 and J is TRBJ2-7; D is possibly TRBD1 (6 bases). With 0 bases removed from V and 2 bases from J, the gap between germline ends came to 8 bases. This CDR3 contains 14 residues. Germline V lookup: CDR1 MGHRA, CDR2 YSYEKL. In nucleotides, the CDR3 is TGCGCCAGCAGCCAAGAGGCAGGGGCCTACGAGCAGTACTTC. Protein: CASSQEAGAYEQYF.

This clone occurred a few times. The rearrangement uses TRBV4-3 and TRBJ2-7, with 10 bases identical to TRBD2. Germline V gene sequence: CDR1 LGHNA, CDR2 YSLEER. CDR3 length: 18 residues. V lost 0 bases to trimming and J lost 3 bases; unmatched junction nucleotides: 11. CDR3 DNA: TGCGCCAGCAGCCAAGAAGGGATCGGTAGCGGGAGGCTCTACGAGCAGTACTTC. Translation gives CASSQEGIGSGRLYEQYF.

The rearrangement links TRBV5-4 to TRBJ2-3; D remains ambiguous. Trimming removed 4 bases at V and 0 bases at J, with 12 bases between. Germline assignment: CDR1 SGHNT and CDR2 YYREEE (reference sequence). This CDR3 comprises 15 residues. In DNA form, the CDR3 reads TGTGCCAGCAGCCCCAGCGCTACTAGCACAGATACGCAGTATTTT. It codes for CASSPSATSTDTQYF.

The chain is built from TRBV10-2 and TRBJ1-1; 10 bases are a match to TRBD1. The germline V gene encodes CDR1 WSHSY and CDR2 SAAADI. With V trimmed by 5 bases and J by 3 bases, 3 bases remained unmatched. The CDR3 covers 14 residues. CDR3 protein: CASSRQGADTEAFF. In nucleotides, the CDR3 is TGCGCCAGCAGTCGACAGGGGGCAGACACTGAAGCTTTCTTT.

The rearrangement joins TRBV7-8 to TRBJ2-7, with 8 bases identical to TRBD1. The CDR3 consists of 13 residues. V trimming: 8 bases; J trimming: 3 bases; junction bases outside the gene matches: 6. Germline-derived CDR1 and CDR2 are SGHVS and FQNEAQ. The CDR3 region has the DNA TGTGCCAGCCGAATGACAGGGGTCTACGAGCAGTACTTC. Protein: CASRMTGVYEQYF.

The chain uses TRBV7-2 and TRBJ2-2, with TRBD2 matching 12 bases. J was trimmed by 5 bases and V by 2 bases; bases with no gene match: 9. The germline V gene encodes CDR1 SGHTA and CDR2 FQGNSA. The CDR3 runs to 18 residues. CDR3 protein: CASSLYASGGAGTGELFF. The CDR3 nucleotides read TGTGCCAGCAGCTTATACGCTAGCGGGGGGGCGGGTACCGGGGAGCTGTTTTTT.

The V gene is TRBV30, the J gene TRBJ2-1, with D perhaps matching TRBD1 (7 bases). This CDR3 region has 14 residues. V was shortened by 5 bases and J by 5 bases, with 16 bases between the two germline ends. Germline V gives CDR1 GTSNPN, CDR2 SVGIG (reference sequence). CDR3 sequence: CAWEEGTVNNEQFF. The CDR3 bases are TGTGCCTGGGAGGAGGGGACAGTAAACAATGAGCAGTTCTTC. Full variable domain (remainder filled in from reference TRBV30 and TRBJ2-1): SQTIHQWPATLVQPVGSPLSLECTVEGTSNPNLYWYRQAAGRGLQLLFYSVGIGQISSEVPQNLSASRPQDRQFILSSKKLLLSDSGFYLCAWEEGTVNNEQFFGPGTRLTVL.

The J gene is TRBJ1-1, the V gene TRBV5-8, with 8 nucleotides matching TRBD1. V dropped 2 bases and J dropped 4; count of bases not matched to a gene: 7. Germline values: CDR1 SGHTS, CDR2 YDEGEE. The CDR3 extends over 15 amino acids. The chain's CDR3 is CASSLRQGASTEAFF. The CDR3 nucleotides are TGTGCCAGCAGCTTAAGGCAGGGGGCGTCCACTGAAGCTTTCTTT. Full variable domain (rest looked up from reference TRBV5-8 and TRBJ1-1): EAGVTQSPTHLIKTRGQQATLRCSPISGHTSVYWYQQALGLGLQFLLWYDEGEERNRGNFPPRFSGRQFPNYSSELNVNALELEDSALYLCASSLRQGASTEAFFGQGTRLTVV.

A single count supports this clone. The chain joins TRBV27 to TRBJ2-5; 11 bases are shared with TRBD2. CDR3 size: 16 residues. After removal of 4 bases from V and 1 base from J, the junction contained 5 bases not matched to a gene. The germline CDR1 and CDR2 sequences are MNHEY and SMNVEV (reference sequence). The CDR3 DNA reads as TGTGCCAGCAGTTCACTGGGACTAGCGGTCCAAGAGACCCAGTACTTC. Translation: CASSSLGLAVQETQYF.

The V and J genes are TRBV5-6 and TRBJ1-2, with 9 bases lining up with TRBD1. The CDR3 extends over 17 amino acids. V was clipped by 4 bases and J by 6 bases; unmatched bases: 16. CDR1 is SGHDT and CDR2 is YYEEEE in the germline V gene. The CDR3 is CASSRWEGTGSGNGYTF. The CDR3 DNA sequence: TGTGCCAGCAGCCGATGGGAGGGGACAGGGAGTGGGAATGGCTACACCTTC. The variable domain in full, with the rest retrieved from reference TRBV5-6 and TRBJ1-2, is DAGVTQSPTHLIKTRGQQVTLRCSPKSGHDTVSWYQQALGQGPQFIFQYYEEEERQRGNFPDRFSGHQFPNYSSELNVNALLLGDSALYLCASSRWEGTGSGNGYTFGSGTRLTVV.